This entry lists 25 T cell receptor beta chains sequenced from one sample in a study of T cells in Graves' hyperthyroidism and ophthalmopathy (dated by TCRdb to between 2018 and 2021). Preparation of the library involved multiplex PCR. Reads for this sample came from an Illumina HiSeq 2000. The TCR beta CDR3 regions were amplified from the RNA transcripts. A first-round RT-PCR of the TCR CDR3 used the HTBI primer set with the Qiagen OneStep RT-PCR kit. The public sequencing data were trimmed at Q25 with fastp and processed into clonotypes with MiXCR by TCRdb, which kept only in-frame beta chains. Rows merge per CDR3 protein into single entries with the most common DNA and genes. This sample has some 300,000 distinct CDR3 sequences in its table, and 15% to 20% of those were observed once. About 40% of the sample is taken by the ten largest. What was sequenced was blood. Every receptor here comes from a man in his fifties with Graves' ophthalmopathy.

This clonotype was counted at least ten times. The chain employs TRBV10-3 and TRBJ2-5; TRBD2 might be the D (5 bases). V lost 2 bases and J lost 1, with 17 bases in between. CDR1 is ENHRY, CDR2 SYGVKD, per germline. The CDR3 loop spans 17 amino acids. The CDR3 protein is CAISEPAFGLRQETQYF. DNA for the CDR3: TGTGCCATCAGTGAGCCTGCTTTCGGACTCCGCCAAGAGACCCAGTACTTC.

For this clonotype: A junction boundary mismatches the germline segment, possibly from a read error. The chain uses TRBV4-1 and TRBJ1-1; unclear D gene. The CDR3 length is 14 residues. Germline V gene sequence: CDR1 MGHRA, CDR2 YSYEKL. CDR3 loop: CASSQGRGETETFF. CDR3 sequence (DNA): TGCGCCAGCAGCCAAGGACGGGGAGAGACTGAAACTTTCTTT.

The sample holds many counts of this clonotype. CDR3 in DNA: TGTGCCAGCAGCCGTCGTAGGGAATTGGGAGAGACCCAGTACTTC. Residues: CASSRRRELGETQYF. This chain uses TRBV7-3 with TRBJ2-5; unclear D gene. This CDR3 has 15 residues. V lost 5 bases and J 4 bases, leaving 17 bases between the germline ends. Looked up from germline, CDR1 is SGHTA and CDR2 is FQGTGA. The full variable domain, completed using reference TRBV7-3 and TRBJ2-5, is GAGVSQTPSNKVTEKGKYVELRCDPISGHTALYWYRQSLGQGPEFLIYFQGTGAADDSGLPNDRFFAVRPEGSVSTLKIQRTERGDSAVYLCASSRRRELGETQYFGPGTRLLVL.

This clonotype came up many times. The chain uses TRBV3-1 and TRBJ2-7; perhaps D is TRBD1 or TRBD2 (5 bases each). This CDR3 is built from 13 residues. V was trimmed by 4 bases and J by 5 bases, leaving 12 bases between them. Germline loops: CDR1 LGHDT, CDR2 YNNKEL (reference sequence). The CDR3: CASSRQGVDEQYF. As DNA, the CDR3 is TGTGCCAGCAGCCGCCAGGGAGTGGACGAGCAGTACTTC.

This clonotype showed up many times. The chain couples TRBV2 to TRBJ2-7; unclear D gene. Per the germline V gene, CDR1 is SNHLY and CDR2 is FYNNEI. There are 14 residues in the CDR3. Trimming left V 6 bases short and J 2 bases short, with 14 bases between. The CDR3 DNA follows: TGTGCCAGCAGCCGGGCCTTAGCCCCCTACGAGCAGTACTTC. It translates to CASSRALAPYEQYF. Full variable domain (missing parts from reference TRBV2 and TRBJ2-7): EPEVTQTPSHQVTQMGQEVILRCVPISNHLYFYWYRQILGQKVEFLVSFYNNEISEKSEIFDDQFSVERPDGSNFTLKIRSTKLEDSAMYFCASSRALAPYEQYFGPGTRLTVT.

This clonotype came up a few times. V gene TRBV19 combines with J gene TRBJ1-5; D ambiguous. Trimming cost V 5 bases and J 7 bases, with 12 bases left between them. Germline V gives CDR1 LNHDA, CDR2 SQIVND (reference sequence). This CDR3 comprises 13 residues. CDR3: CASSSQAQQPQHF. The CDR3 nucleotides read TGTGCCAGTAGTTCCCAGGCCCAACAGCCCCAGCATTTT.

The sample holds many counts of this clonotype. This chain uses TRBV20-1 with TRBJ1-1; 7 bases are shared with TRBD1. CDR1 and CDR2 (germline): DFQATT, SNEGSKA (reference sequence). CDR3 length: 12 residues. With V trimmed by 5 bases and J by 1 base, 1 base remained unmatched. The CDR3 coding sequence is TGCAGTGCTGACAGGGAGAACACTGAAGCTTTCTTT. The encoded protein is CSADRENTEAFF.

Ten or more counts support this clonotype. This chain connects TRBV3-1 to TRBJ1-1, with D possibly matching TRBD1 (6 bases). CDR3 length equals 16 residues. The V end was cut by 4 bases, the J end by 4 bases, with 19 bases between. Germline V lookup: CDR1 LGHDT, CDR2 YNNKEL (reference sequence). The CDR3 reads CASSPGTKVQGTEAFF. The CDR3 coding sequence is TGTGCCAGCAGCCCTGGGACAAAGGTCCAAGGCACTGAAGCTTTCTTT.

This clonotype was observed many times. V usage is TRBV11-2 and J usage is TRBJ2-1; no definite D call. The length of the CDR3 is 16 residues. Trimming cost V 4 bases and J 9 bases, with 22 bases left between them. Germline values: CDR1 SGHAT, CDR2 FQNNGV. The CDR3 DNA is TGTGCCAGCAGCTCCATGAGAAGATTTGGAGAGAGTGAGCAGTTCTTC. This gives the protein CASSSMRRFGESEQFF.

This clonotype was seen at least ten times. This chain uses TRBV20-1 with TRBJ2-7; 10 bases match TRBD2. The V gene end was trimmed by 1 base and the J gene end by 2 bases; junction bases not matched to a gene: 5. The CDR3 runs 15 residues. Germline-derived CDR1 and CDR2 are DFQATT and SNEGSKA (reference sequence). DNA for the CDR3: TGCAGTGCTAGAGTTGGACTAGCGGAAGCCTACGAGCAGTACTTC. Encoded protein: CSARVGLAEAYEQYF.

The rearrangement links TRBV11-1 to TRBJ2-1, with 11 nucleotides matching TRBD2. Germline-derived CDR1 and CDR2 are SGHAT and FQDESV (reference sequence). V was clipped by 4 bases and J by 4 bases; unmatched bases: 6. This CDR3 is 16 amino acids long. CDR3 sequence: CASSSGLAGQYNEQFF. The CDR3 bases are TGTGCCAGCAGCTCCGGACTAGCGGGTCAGTACAATGAGCAGTTCTTC.

The V and J genes are TRBV5-1 and TRBJ2-3, with 10 bases aligning to TRBD1. The CDR3 loop spans 14 amino acids. CDR1 is SGHRS, CDR2 YFSETQ, per germline. After removal of 0 bases from V and 8 bases from J, the junction contained 3 bases not matched to a gene. The CDR3 region is CASSLGQGASTQYF. The CDR3 nucleotides read TGCGCCAGCAGCTTGGGACAGGGGGCAAGTACGCAGTATTTT.

This clonotype was picked up a small number of times. The J gene is TRBJ2-5, the V gene TRBV6-1; D gene unclear. The CDR3 is 13 amino acids. Germline assignment: CDR1 MNHNS and CDR2 SASEGT. V was clipped by 2 bases and J by 7 bases, with 11 bases between them. The CDR3, as DNA: TGTGCCAGCAGTGAATCGTATCCACCGACCCAGTACTTC. The encoded protein is CASSESYPPTQYF.

The chain combines TRBV6-1 with TRBJ1-2, with D perhaps matching TRBD1 (5 bases). Germline values: CDR1 MNHNS, CDR2 SASEGT. V was pared by 1 base and J by 2 bases, with 8 bases between. The CDR3 length is 14 residues. CDR3 sequence reads: CASSEDWGNYGYTF. The CDR3 DNA is TGTGCCAGCAGTGAAGACTGGGGGAACTATGGCTACACCTTC.

This clonotype was picked up many times. The chain recombines TRBV5-1 with TRBJ2-1; no definite D call. The germline V gene encodes CDR1 SGHRS and CDR2 YFSETQ. The CDR3 is 15 amino acids. V lost 2 bases and J lost 2, with 11 bases in between. CDR3 DNA sequence: TGCGCCAGCAGCTTAACCGGGCTGACCTACAATGAGCAGTTCTTC. Protein: CASSLTGLTYNEQFF.

The chain combines TRBV10-2 with TRBJ2-5; TRBD1 matches at 7 bases. The germline V gene has CDR1 WSHSY and CDR2 SAAADI. This CDR3 is 15 amino acids long. V lost 1 base and J lost 3; bases outside the gene matches: 5. As DNA, the CDR3 is TGCGCCAGCAGTGAGTTTGAGACAGGGAAAGAGACCCAGTACTTC. Amino acids: CASSEFETGKETQYF.

This clonotype has at least ten counts. V is TRBV3-1 and J is TRBJ2-7; 13 bases map to TRBD2. This CDR3 contains 15 residues. Germline CDR1 and CDR2: LGHDT and YNNKEL (reference sequence). Unmatched junction bases numbered 4, after V lost 5 bases and J lost 3 bases. The CDR3 DNA sequence: TGTGCCAGCAGCTACGGACTAGCGGGAGACTACGAGCAGTACTTC. Translation gives CASSYGLAGDYEQYF.

The sample holds many counts of this clonotype. The rearrangement links TRBV20-1 to TRBJ2-3; D tentatively fits TRBD1 or TRBD2 (5 bases each). This CDR3 is built from 13 residues. Germline V gene data show CDR1 as DFQATT and CDR2 as SNEGSKA (reference sequence). V was pared by 6 bases and J by 1 base, with 11 bases between. CDR3 protein: CSAGDLRTDTQYF. In DNA form, the CDR3 reads TGCAGTGCCGGGGACCTACGCACAGATACGCAGTATTTT.

This clonotype was seen a handful of times. The chain couples TRBV2 to TRBJ1-3, with D possibly matching TRBD1 (5 bases). Germline assignment: CDR1 SNHLY and CDR2 FYNNEI. CDR3 length: 13 residues. Trimming took 5 bases from V and 4 from J, leaving 9 bases between them. The CDR3 DNA is TGTGCCAGCAGTCCCAAGGGGGGAAACACCATATATTTT. Translating it yields CASSPKGGNTIYF.

This clonotype has just a few counts. The V gene is TRBV2, the J gene TRBJ1-4; no definite D call. V shed 6 bases and J shed 8 bases, with 13 bases lying between them. The CDR3 runs 13 residues. Germline lookup yields CDR1 SNHLY and CDR2 FYNNEI. DNA for the CDR3: TGTGCCAGCAGCTACAGCCGGAGGGAAAAACTGTTTTTT. Its translation is CASSYSRREKLFF.

This sequence joins TRBV5-1 and TRBJ1-4; tentatively, D is TRBD1 (5 bases). The germline V gene encodes CDR1 SGHRS and CDR2 YFSETQ. Trimming removed 1 base at V and 5 bases at J, with 12 bases between. The CDR3 is 15 amino acids. CDR3 DNA: TGCGCCAGCAGCTTGTCCCAGGGTTTCAATGAAAAACTGTTTTTT. Protein: CASSLSQGFNEKLFF.

This clonotype was seen a handful of times. The CDR3 loop reads CASSENGVGQPQHF. CDR3 DNA sequence: TGTGCCAGCAGTGAGAACGGGGTGGGTCAGCCCCAGCATTTT. This chain uses TRBV6-1 with TRBJ1-5; D is undetermined. Trimming took off 3 bases at V and 6 bases at J, with 12 bases between the two ends. CDR1 and CDR2 from the germline V gene are MNHNS and SASEGT. The CDR3 contains 14 residues.

The V gene is TRBV20-1, the J gene TRBJ2-3; 8 nucleotides agree with TRBD1. Looked up from germline, CDR1 is DFQATT and CDR2 is SNEGSKA (reference sequence). The CDR3 contains 12 residues. The V gene end was trimmed by 7 bases and the J gene end by 3 bases; junction bases not matched to a gene: 3. CDR3 sequence (DNA): TGCAGTGGTAGGACAGGGACAGATACGCAGTATTTT. This sequence encodes CSGRTGTDTQYF.

Many counts were recorded for this clonotype. J is TRBJ2-3 and V is TRBV20-1; tentatively, D is TRBD1 (6 bases). The germline V gene encodes CDR1 DFQATT and CDR2 SNEGSKA (reference sequence). The V end lost 4 bases, the J end lost 3 bases, and 14 bases lay between the germline ends. The CDR3 extends over 14 amino acids. The CDR3 protein is CSAINRAGTDTQYF. CDR3 nucleotides: TGCAGTGCTATAAACAGGGCAGGTACAGATACGCAGTATTTT.

This clonotype was seen a few times. The J gene is TRBJ1-2, the V gene TRBV20-1, with 7 bases identical to TRBD1. From germline, CDR1 is DFQATT and CDR2 SNEGSKA (reference sequence). CDR3 size: 16 residues. Trimming cost V 0 bases and J 8 bases; bases outside gene matches: 15. CDR3 amino acids: CSARDSEPGGGGGYTF. The CDR3 DNA reads as TGCAGTGCTAGAGATAGTGAGCCAGGGGGAGGGGGAGGCTACACCTTC.